The 30 T cell receptor beta chains below come from one sample, sequenced in a study of HIV-infected patients and healthy controls. No cell fractionation was done, so the repertoire covers all unsorted peripheral blood T cells. Alpha and beta constant-region primers primed reverse transcription of around 0.5 ug RNA. Separate chain-specific third strand synthesis with multiplexing indices produced the alpha and beta libraries. TCRdb passed the 5' RACE reads through MiXCR, listing each CDR3 protein once. This sample has some 20,000 distinct CDR3 sequences; roughly an eighth occur once, and the top ten carry around 10%. Sequenced sample: blood. These receptors were obtained from an adult in good health.

The chain has TRBV7-3 and TRBJ2-3, with D maybe TRBD2 (7 bases). Trimming pared 4 bases from V and 4 bases from J, leaving 15 bases between. The CDR3 has 15 amino acids. Germline V CDR1 and CDR2: SGHTA, FQGTGA. The CDR3 DNA reads as TGTGCCAGCAGCTACTCGGGGGGCCGCGCAGATACGCAGTATTTT. It specifies CASSYSGGRADTQYF. The entire variable domain, with the rest obtained from reference TRBV7-3 and TRBJ2-3, is as follows: GAGVSQTPSNKVTEKGKYVELRCDPISGHTALYWYRQSLGQGPEFLIYFQGTGAADDSGLPNDRFFAVRPEGSVSTLKIQRTERGDSAVYLCASSYSGGRADTQYFGPGTRLTVL.

This clonotype is labeled medium-sized (0.01 to 0.1%). The chain links TRBV5-1 to TRBJ2-3, with 8 bases matching TRBD2. Germline V CDR1 and CDR2: SGHRS, YFSETQ. The ends lost 2 bases at V and 1 base at J; junction bases unmatched: 6. This CDR3 has 16 residues. In DNA form, the CDR3 reads TGCGCCAGCAGCTTTATCGGGACTAGTGGCACAGATACGCAGTATTTT. Protein: CASSFIGTSGTDTQYF.

This clonotype is termed medium-sized. The V and J genes are TRBV7-9 and TRBJ2-5; 8 positions agree with TRBD1. V dropped 7 bases and J dropped 4; count of bases not matched to a gene: 2. Germline CDR1 reads SEHNR; CDR2 reads FQNEAQ (reference sequence). The length of the CDR3 is 12 residues. The CDR3 nucleotides are TGTGCCAGCACCGACAGGGGAGAGACCCAGTACTTC. It yields the protein CASTDRGETQYF. The whole variable domain, filled in from reference TRBV7-9 and TRBJ2-5, reads DTGVSQNPRHKITKRGQNVTFRCDPISEHNRLYWYRQTLGQGPEFLTYFQNEAQLEKSRLLSDRFSAERPKGSFSTLEIQRTEQGDSAMYLCASTDRGETQYFGPGTRLLVL.

The chain is built from TRBV5-1 and TRBJ2-7; D is unclear. Germline values: CDR1 SGHRS, CDR2 YFSETQ. This CDR3 comprises 15 residues. Trimming cost V 4 bases and J 0 bases, with 14 bases left between them. DNA for the CDR3: TGCGCCAGCAGCCCCACGTCCGGGTTCTCCTACGAGCAGTACTTC. Encoded protein: CASSPTSGFSYEQYF. The variable domain in full, completed from reference TRBV5-1 and TRBJ2-7, reads KAGVTQTPRYLIKTRGQQVTLSCSPISGHRSVSWYQQTPGQGLQFLFEYFSETQRNKGNFPGRFSGRQFSNSRSEMNVSTLELGDSALYLCASSPTSGFSYEQYFGPGTRLTVT.

This clonotype showed up many times. Here the CDR3 reads CASSPSIAGGTDTQYF. CDR3 bases: TGTGCCAGCTCACCGTCTATAGCGGGGGGCACAGATACGCAGTATTTT. This chain connects TRBV18 to TRBJ2-3; 9 bases match TRBD2. The V and J ends lost 3 bases and 1 base, in that order; junction bases with no gene match: 5. The length of the CDR3 is 16 residues. Germline V CDR1 and CDR2: KGHSH, LQKENI. Drawing the rest from reference TRBV18 and TRBJ2-3, the complete variable domain is NAGVMQNPRHLVRRRGQEARLRCSPMKGHSHVYWYRQLPEEGLKFMVYLQKENIIDESGMPKERFSAEFPKEGPSILRIQQVVRGDSAAYFCASSPSIAGGTDTQYFGPGTRLTVL.

This clonotype was seen more than once but under ten times. The chain employs TRBV29-1 and TRBJ1-4; 7 bases are a match to TRBD1. With V trimmed by 3 bases and J by 8 bases, 15 bases remained unmatched. Germline assignment: CDR1 SQVTM and CDR2 ANQGSEA. The CDR3 has 16 residues. The CDR3 here is CSVERASGDSYEKLFF. In DNA, the CDR3 is TGCAGCGTTGAGAGGGCCTCGGGGGACAGTTACGAAAAACTGTTTTTT.

The chain employs TRBV7-2 and TRBJ1-1; D not certain. Germline CDR1 is SGHTA and CDR2 is FQGNSA. The CDR3 is 10 amino acids. With 11 bases removed from V and 3 bases from J, the gap between germline ends came to 7 bases. CDR3 amino acids: CAVVYTEAFF. As DNA, the CDR3 is TGTGCCGTCGTATACACTGAAGCTTTCTTT.

In its sample, this clonotype was seen many times. This chain links TRBV28 with TRBJ2-7; D is possibly TRBD1 (6 bases). CDR1 and CDR2 (germline): MDHEN, SYDVKM. This CDR3 has 14 residues. V was cut by 1 base and J by 6 bases, with 13 bases left in between. The CDR3 sequence: CASSLSPGASEQYF. The CDR3 bases are TGTGCCAGCAGTTTATCCCCAGGGGCAAGCGAGCAGTACTTC.

This clonotype is judged medium-sized. This CDR3 reads CASRLSAFF. In DNA form, the CDR3 reads TGTGCCAGCAGGTTGTCAGCTTTCTTT. The chain has TRBV2 and TRBJ1-1; D remains unclear. Germline assignment: CDR1 SNHLY and CDR2 FYNNEI. V gave up 6 bases and J gave up 10 bases, with 6 bases separating them. This CDR3 has 9 amino acids.

Relative to its sample, this clonotype is medium-sized. V and J are TRBV28 and TRBJ2-1; TRBD2 aligns across 11 bases. The CDR3 is made up of 16 amino acids. Losses at the gene ends were 4 bases for V and 9 bases for J; bases not matched to a gene: 11. The germline gives CDR1 MDHEN, CDR2 SYDVKM. CDR3 bases: TGTGCCAGCAGTTCCCAACTAGCGGGGGCGTTGACTGAGCAGTTCTTC. It yields the protein CASSSQLAGALTEQFF.

This clonotype was observed a few times. The chain carries TRBV12-5 and TRBJ2-1; TRBD2 agrees at 15 bases. This CDR3 is built from 20 residues. V shed 5 bases, J shed 0 bases, and the junction held 11 bases outside the gene matches. Germline V lookup: CDR1 LGHNT, CDR2 FRNRAP. CDR3 nucleotide sequence: TGTGCTAGTGGTCTCCTGGGGGGACTAGCGGGGGGCTACTCCTACAATGAGCAGTTCTTC. Translated, it gives CASGLLGGLAGGYSYNEQFF.

This clonotype qualifies as medium-sized (0.01 to 0.1%). Here the CDR3 reads CASSLFRTFERDTDTQYF. The CDR3 DNA follows: TGTGCCAGCAGCTTATTTCGCACCTTCGAGAGGGACACAGATACGCAGTATTTT. The chain joins TRBV7-9 to TRBJ2-3; TRBD2 is a possible D gene (5 bases). V lost 2 bases and J lost 2, with 20 bases in between. This CDR3 comprises 18 residues. The germline V gene has CDR1 SEHNR and CDR2 FQNEAQ (reference sequence).

This clonotype is deemed medium-sized. The chain carries TRBV25-1 and TRBJ1-1; possibly TRBD1 for D (5 bases). CDR3 length: 13 residues. Germline V gives CDR1 MGHDK, CDR2 SYGVNS. V was clipped by 3 bases and J by 11 bases, with 16 bases between them. The DNA of the CDR3 is TGTGCCAGCAGTGAGACCGGGACGGCCACGGCTTTCTTT. This codes for CASSETGTATAFF.

This clonotype appeared many times. The chain combines TRBV18 with TRBJ1-1; no firm D call. CDR3 size: 16 residues. V gave up 6 bases and J gave up 0 bases, with 17 bases separating them. Germline V CDR1 and CDR2: KGHSH, LQKENI. For the CDR3, the DNA is TGTGCCAGCTCCCCCGTTCTCAGATCTATGAACACTGAAGCTTTCTTT. It specifies CASSPVLRSMNTEAFF.

The chain recombines TRBV4-1 with TRBJ1-1; D is ambiguous. Germline V gene sequence: CDR1 MGHRA, CDR2 YSYEKL. The CDR3 covers 13 residues. Between the trimmed V and J ends, which lost 1 base and 8 bases, there was a span of 11 bases. CDR3 coding DNA: TGCGCCAGCAGCCAAGTAACGGGTTCCGAAGCTTTCTTT. Residues: CASSQVTGSEAFF.

V and J are TRBV7-3 and TRBJ2-2; 7 positions match TRBD1. Unmatched junction bases numbered 9, after V lost 5 bases and J lost 6 bases. Germline CDR1 and CDR2: SGHTA and FQGTGA. The CDR3 sequence is 15 residues long. CDR3 in amino acids: CASSPDRVSAGELFF. Written as DNA, the CDR3 is TGTGCCAGCAGCCCAGACAGGGTCAGCGCCGGGGAGCTGTTTTTT.

The chain uses TRBV7-2 and TRBJ2-3; 10 bases fit TRBD2. With V trimmed by 3 bases and J by 5 bases, 8 bases remained unmatched. The CDR3 covers 16 residues. From germline, CDR1 is SGHTA and CDR2 FQGNSA. The CDR3 bases are TGTGCCAGCAGCTTGGGGAGCGGGGGGGCAAGAGATACGCAGTATTTT. Translated: CASSLGSGGARDTQYF.

By sample share, this clonotype is medium-sized. The rearrangement links TRBV10-3 to TRBJ2-3; D remains ambiguous. V was cut by 5 bases and J by 2 bases, with 11 bases left in between. Germline CDR1 and CDR2: ENHRY and SYGVKD. The CDR3 consists of 14 residues. The CDR3 here is CAISNSGNTDTQYF. The CDR3, as DNA: TGTGCCATCAGTAACAGTGGTAACACAGATACGCAGTATTTT.

By share, this clonotype ranks as medium-sized (0.01 to 0.1%). The V and J genes are TRBV7-2 and TRBJ2-7; maybe TRBD1 (6 bases). The germline gives CDR1 SGHTA, CDR2 FQGNSA. The length of the CDR3 is 15 residues. V was clipped by 1 base and J by 6 bases, with 16 bases between them. The CDR3 loop is CASSLDVSGALEQYF. As DNA, the CDR3 is TGTGCCAGCAGCTTAGATGTGTCAGGGGCCCTCGAGCAGTACTTC.

By share of the sample, this clonotype is medium-sized. The CDR3 DNA is TGCAGCGTTGAAGGTCCCGGGGAGCTGTTTTTT. It is translated as CSVEGPGELFF. The chain couples TRBV29-1 to TRBJ2-2, with D uncertain. Germline V gives CDR1 SQVTM, CDR2 ANQGSEA. V gave up 1 base and J gave up 6 bases, with 3 bases separating them. The CDR3 extends over 11 amino acids.

This clonotype was observed a handful of times. The rearrangement joins TRBV11-2 to TRBJ1-4; 7 bases map to TRBD1. The CDR3 extends over 15 amino acids. Per the germline V gene, CDR1 is SGHAT and CDR2 is FQNNGV. V lost 5 bases to trimming and J lost 4 bases; unmatched junction nucleotides: 7. CDR3 region: CASSPQGQRNEKLFF. The CDR3 nucleotides are TGTGCCAGCAGCCCCCAGGGACAGCGTAATGAAAAACTGTTTTTT.

The V gene is TRBV6-5, the J gene TRBJ1-5; D is unclear. V lost 4 bases and J lost 4, with 5 bases in between. Germline assignment: CDR1 MNHEY and CDR2 SVGAGI. The CDR3 totals 12 residues. Here the CDR3 reads CASSSGNQPQHF. For the CDR3, the DNA is TGTGCCAGCAGTTCGGGGAATCAGCCCCAGCATTTT.

Sample share makes this clonotype medium-sized. CDR3 protein: CASSDAADEQFF. The CDR3 DNA sequence: TGTGCCAGCAGTGATGCCGCGGATGAGCAGTTCTTC. This chain joins TRBV2 and TRBJ2-1, with D hard to call. The germline CDR1 and CDR2 sequences are SNHLY and FYNNEI. V lost 3 bases and J lost 8, with 8 bases in between. This CDR3 has 12 residues. Using reference TRBV2 and TRBJ2-1 for the parts outside the CDR3, the full variable domain is EPEVTQTPSHQVTQMGQEVILRCVPISNHLYFYWYRQILGQKVEFLVSFYNNEISEKSEIFDDQFSVERPDGSNFTLKIRSTKLEDSAMYFCASSDAADEQFFGPGTRLTVL.

This clonotype was counted a few times. V is TRBV5-1 and J is TRBJ1-4; TRBD1 matches at 9 bases. The ends lost 5 bases at V and 2 bases at J; junction bases unmatched: 4. CDR1 SGHRS and CDR2 YFSETQ come from the germline V gene. The CDR3 is 15 residues long. For the CDR3, the DNA is TGCGCCAGCAGACTACAGGGGGCGACTAATGAAAAACTGTTTTTT. This translates into CASRLQGATNEKLFF.

CDR3 sequence: CASSVPAGQGRQTQYF. In nucleotides, the CDR3 is TGTGCCAGCAGCGTCCCAGCGGGACAGGGGCGGCAGACCCAGTACTTC. The V call is TRBV9, the J call TRBJ2-5, with 10 bases matching TRBD1. The CDR3 length is 16 residues. Germline-derived CDR1 and CDR2 are SGDLS and YYNGEE. V trimming: 2 bases; J trimming: 6 bases; junction bases outside the gene matches: 10.

This clonotype is medium-sized (0.01 to 0.1%) by share. The chain carries TRBV20-1 and TRBJ2-5; D remains ambiguous. CDR3 size: 11 residues. The germline gives CDR1 DFQATT, CDR2 SNEGSKA (reference sequence). V was pared by 5 bases and J by 5 bases, with 9 bases between. CDR3 DNA: TGCAGTGCTGTGAACTCGGAGACCCAGTACTTC. Protein sequence: CSAVNSETQYF.

Relative to its sample, this clonotype is medium-sized. The chain is built from TRBV30 and TRBJ1-3; D is uncertain. The CDR3 has 17 residues. Germline values: CDR1 GTSNPN, CDR2 SVGIG (reference sequence). V was shortened by 8 bases and J by 0 bases, with 23 bases between the two germline ends. CDR3 in amino acids: CAGFLDPLDHSGNTIYF. CDR3 nucleotide sequence: TGTGCCGGGTTCCTCGACCCCCTTGACCACTCTGGAAACACCATATATTTT.

By sample fraction, this clonotype is medium-sized. This rearrangement joins TRBV12-3 or TRBV12-4 to TRBJ1-1; no clear D gene. Trimming took 8 bases from V and 6 from J, leaving 13 bases between them. The CDR3 is made up of 12 amino acids. The CDR3 loop reads CASFGLRAEAFF. The CDR3 DNA follows: TGTGCCAGCTTCGGACTACGGGCTGAAGCTTTCTTT.

This clonotype is medium-sized in the sample. In nucleotides, the CDR3 is TGTGCCAGCAGCGCTTATGCAGCCTCTGGGGCCAACGTCCTGACTTTC. Its protein product is CASSAYAASGANVLTF. The rearrangement links TRBV11-2 to TRBJ2-6; D not resolved. Deletions cut 5 bases from V and 0 bases from J, with 11 bases between. CDR3 length: 16 residues. CDR1 SGHAT and CDR2 FQNNGV come from the germline V gene. Full variable domain (missing parts from reference TRBV11-2 and TRBJ2-6): EAGVAQSPRYKIIEKRQSVAFWCNPISGHATLYWYQQILGQGPKLLIQFQNNGVVDDSQLPKDRFSAERLKGVDSTLKIQPAKLEDSAVYLCASSAYAASGANVLTFGAGSRLTVL.

This clonotype was seen a handful of times. The chain carries TRBV19 and TRBJ1-2; TRBD1 is a possible D gene (6 bases). Trimming removed 8 bases from V and 2 bases from J, with 12 bases in between. The CDR3 consists of 13 residues. Germline V lookup: CDR1 LNHDA, CDR2 SQIVND (reference sequence). The CDR3 loop is CASSDSPNYGYTF. The CDR3 DNA reads TGTGCCAGTTCGGACAGCCCGAACTATGGCTACACCTTC.